The 20 T cell receptor beta chains reported below all come from one sample, sequenced in a study of shared clonotypes between healthy human individuals. The repertoire was sequenced with immunoSEQ multiplex PCR; TCRdb's copy has only in-frame clones and lacks some. The sample has over 2 million clones, 85% to 95% seen once. Sequencing was done on a sample of naive CD4+ T cells from PBMCs. As to subset: CD45RA+ positively selected. The receptors shown here come from a man aged 18 to 29 in good health. Some clones in this sample may be carry-over from other donors' samples.

Points on this clone: An end of the junction differs from the germline gene, which may be a read error. The rearrangement joins TRBV7-9 to TRBJ1-5; TRBD1 might be the D (5 bases). Germline lookup yields CDR1 SEHNR and CDR2 FQNEAQ (reference sequence). The CDR3 covers 14 residues. In DNA form, the CDR3 reads TGTACCAGCAGCCCCGGGACTGTGGGTCAGCCCCAGCATTTT. This sequence encodes CTSSPGTVGQPQHF.

The table lists this clone with a count of one. This chain's CDR3 is CASSYDQGYQPQHF. The CDR3 DNA reads as TGTGCCAGCAGTTATGACCAGGGATATCAGCCCCAGCATTTT. The chain joins TRBV6-6 to TRBJ1-5, with D possibly matching TRBD1 (5 bases). Trimming left V 3 bases short and J 5 bases short, with 11 bases between. Germline V gives CDR1 MNHNY, CDR2 SVGAGI (reference sequence). The CDR3 runs 14 residues.

The V and J genes are TRBV5-4 and TRBJ2-2; TRBD1 aligns across 8 bases. CDR1 SGHNT and CDR2 YYREEE come from the germline V gene (reference sequence). This CDR3 spans 16 amino acids. V was clipped by 4 bases and J by 5 bases; unmatched bases: 10. The CDR3 nucleotides are TGTGCCAGCAGCCCATGGACAGGGATGATTACCGGGGAGCTGTTTTTT. Protein sequence: CASSPWTGMITGELFF.

This chain joins TRBV5-1 and TRBJ2-5; maybe TRBD1 (5 bases). CDR3 size: 14 residues. Germline V gene lookup returns CDR1 SGHRS and CDR2 YFSETQ. V lost 4 bases and J lost 5, with 15 bases in between. This CDR3 is CASSPPGPGETQYF. CDR3 coding DNA: TGCGCCAGCAGCCCGCCGGGCCCAGGGGAGACCCAGTACTTC.

J is TRBJ2-7 and V is TRBV4-1; D ambiguous. Trimming removed 0 bases at V and 6 bases at J, with 9 bases between. Germline assignment: CDR1 MGHRA and CDR2 YSYEKL. The CDR3 spans 13 residues. This CDR3 reads CASSQDHVSEQYF. The DNA of the CDR3 is TGCGCCAGCAGCCAAGATCATGTCTCCGAGCAGTACTTC.

The chain has TRBV5-6 and TRBJ1-2; D gene unclear. The CDR3 is 13 amino acids. Trimming stripped 4 bases from V and 4 bases from J, with 11 bases between. In germline, CDR1 is SGHDT, CDR2 YYEEEE. This CDR3 reads CASSRNSVYGYTF. In nucleotides, the CDR3 is TGTGCCAGCAGCCGCAACAGTGTCTATGGCTACACCTTC.

The genes are TRBV2 and TRBJ2-1, with TRBD2 as a possible D gene (5 bases). The CDR3 is 15 residues long. V lost 3 bases and J 12 bases, leaving 21 bases between the germline ends. Germline loops: CDR1 SNHLY, CDR2 FYNNEI. The CDR3: CASSEGSGSASRQFF. CDR3 DNA: TGTGCCAGCAGTGAGGGTTCTGGTAGCGCCAGCAGGCAGTTCTTC.

The rearrangement links TRBV6-5 to TRBJ2-7, with TRBD2 matching 7 bases. V was pared by 6 bases and J by 1 base, with 6 bases of the junction left unmatched. CDR1 is MNHEY and CDR2 is SVGAGI in the germline V gene. The CDR3 has 14 amino acids. The CDR3, as DNA: TGTGCCAGCAGGGACGGGAGGACATCCTACGAGCAGTACTTC. It yields the protein CASRDGRTSYEQYF.

The chain uses TRBV28 and TRBJ2-1, with D uncertain. From germline, CDR1 is MDHEN and CDR2 SYDVKM. Trimming pared 6 bases from V and 0 bases from J, leaving 12 bases between. The CDR3 loop spans 15 amino acids. The CDR3 nucleotides read TGTGCCAGCAGCTTGATTCCCAGCTCCTACAATGAGCAGTTCTTC. This translates into CASSLIPSSYNEQFF.

This clone was picked up a small number of times. The chain recombines TRBV6-1 with TRBJ1-2; D possibly corresponds to TRBD1 (6 bases). With 3 bases removed from V and 2 bases from J, the gap between germline ends came to 10 bases. Germline V gene sequence: CDR1 MNHNS, CDR2 SASEGT. CDR3 length: 14 amino acids. The CDR3 protein is CASSDWDTNYGYTF. The CDR3, as DNA: TGTGCCAGCAGTGACTGGGACACGAACTATGGCTACACCTTC.

The chain combines TRBV6-1 with TRBJ2-3; TRBD2 matches 9 bases. From germline, CDR1 is MNHNS and CDR2 SASEGT. J lost 5 bases, V lost 2 bases, and 8 bases had no gene match. The CDR3 totals 16 residues. DNA of the CDR3: TGTGCCAGCAGTGAACCAGCGGGAGGCTCGGGAGATACGCAGTATTTT. It specifies CASSEPAGGSGDTQYF.

A note on this clone: An end of the junction does not agree with germline; a read error may underlie this. CDR3: CASSLDLGSGALAGLFHF. The CDR3 DNA follows: TGTGCCAGCAGCTTGGATCTTGGTTCGGGGGCGCTGGCGGGACTCTTTCATTTT. The chain combines TRBV5-4 with TRBJ2-3; the D gene could be TRBD1 or TRBD2 (6 bases each). The CDR3 totals 18 residues. Germline loops: CDR1 SGHNT, CDR2 YYREEE (reference sequence).

V gene TRBV27 combines with J gene TRBJ2-1; 10 bases line up with TRBD2. Trimming took 4 bases from V and 6 from J; bases not matched to a gene: 15. The length of the CDR3 is 18 residues. The germline CDR1 and CDR2 sequences are MNHEY and SMNVEV (reference sequence). In nucleotides, the CDR3 is TGTGCCAGCAGTTCCTTCGGGACTAGCGCCCGCATTCGCAATGAGCAGTTCTTC. Protein product: CASSSFGTSARIRNEQFF.

CDR3 sequence (DNA): TGTGCCAGTAGTATGGAGGACAGGGGTATCTATGGCTACACCTTC. This sequence encodes CASSMEDRGIYGYTF. The rearrangement joins TRBV19 to TRBJ1-2; 9 bases are shared with TRBD1. The CDR3 extends over 15 amino acids. In germline, CDR1 is LNHDA, CDR2 SQIVND (reference sequence). Trimming took 3 bases from V and 4 from J; bases not matched to a gene: 6. The variable domain in full, with the rest retrieved from reference TRBV19 and TRBJ1-2, is DGGITQSPKYLFRKEGQNVTLSCEQNLNHDAMYWYRQDPGQGLRLIYYSQIVNDFQKGDIAEGYSVSREKKESFPLTVTSAQKNPTAFYLCASSMEDRGIYGYTFGSGTRLTVV.

This clone has only one observation. This clone may be a read error of a much larger clone one base away. Additional DNA sequences in this sample encode the identical CDR3. V and J are TRBV5-1 and TRBJ2-5; D uncertain. The CDR3 loop spans 11 amino acids. V was cut by 2 bases and J by 4 bases, with 3 bases left in between. Germline assignment: CDR1 SGHRS and CDR2 YFSETQ. The CDR3, as DNA: TGCGCCAGCAGCTTCCGAGAGACCCAGTACTTC. It specifies CASSFRETQYF.

The genes are TRBV7-9 and TRBJ2-1; the D gene is possibly TRBD1 (6 bases). Per germline, CDR1 SEHNR and CDR2 FQNEAQ (reference sequence). The CDR3 runs to 16 residues. Trimming removed 3 bases from V and 0 bases from J, with 12 bases in between. The CDR3, as DNA: TGTGCCAGCAGCTTGCAGGGGTTACGCTCCTACAATGAGCAGTTCTTC. Translation gives CASSLQGLRSYNEQFF.

The rearrangement links TRBV28 to TRBJ2-7; no firm D call. Trimming left V 5 bases short and J 8 bases short, with 13 bases between. The CDR3 is 12 amino acids. Per the germline V gene, CDR1 is MDHEN and CDR2 is SYDVKM. The CDR3 reads CASSPYYGKQYF. CDR3 in DNA: TGTGCCAGCAGTCCCTACTACGGCAAGCAGTACTTC.

The V call is TRBV5-6, the J call TRBJ2-7, with 8 bases lining up with TRBD2. Germline-derived CDR1 and CDR2 are SGHDT and YYEEEE. The CDR3 sequence is 15 residues long. The junction had 9 bases not matched to a gene; V was cut back by 4 bases and J by 3 bases. The CDR3 is CASSPTSGGGYEQYF. CDR3 nucleotides: TGTGCCAGCAGCCCCACTAGCGGAGGGGGCTACGAGCAGTACTTC.

In nucleotides, the CDR3 is TGTGCCAGCATAGCGGGAGGCGGAGGTGAGCAGTTCTTC. This gives the protein CASIAGGGGEQFF. The chain is built from TRBV6-1 and TRBJ2-1; 10 nucleotides match TRBD2. With 7 bases clipped from V and 9 bases from J, the junction kept 6 bases outside the gene matches. This CDR3 comprises 13 residues. The germline CDR1 and CDR2 sequences are MNHNS and SASEGT.

This chain uses TRBV10-3 with TRBJ2-5, with 9 bases matching TRBD2. The CDR3 loop spans 14 amino acids. Germline loops: CDR1 ENHRY, CDR2 SYGVKD. The ends lost 2 bases at V and 4 bases at J; junction bases unmatched: 2. CDR3 bases: TGTGCCATCAGTGAGGGACTAGCGAGAGAGACCCAGTACTTC. Protein: CAISEGLARETQYF.